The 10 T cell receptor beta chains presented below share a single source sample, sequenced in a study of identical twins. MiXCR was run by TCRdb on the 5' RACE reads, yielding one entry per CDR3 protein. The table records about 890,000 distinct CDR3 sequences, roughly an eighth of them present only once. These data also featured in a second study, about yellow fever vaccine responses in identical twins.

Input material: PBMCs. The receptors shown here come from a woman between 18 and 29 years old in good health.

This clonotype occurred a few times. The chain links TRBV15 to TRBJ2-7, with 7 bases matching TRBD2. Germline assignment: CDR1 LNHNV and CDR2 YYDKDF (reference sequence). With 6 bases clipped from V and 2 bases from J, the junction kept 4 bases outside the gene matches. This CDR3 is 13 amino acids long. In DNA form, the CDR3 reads TGTGCCACCAGTTGGGCGGGGGCCTACGAGCAGTACTTC. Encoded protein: CATSWAGAYEQYF.

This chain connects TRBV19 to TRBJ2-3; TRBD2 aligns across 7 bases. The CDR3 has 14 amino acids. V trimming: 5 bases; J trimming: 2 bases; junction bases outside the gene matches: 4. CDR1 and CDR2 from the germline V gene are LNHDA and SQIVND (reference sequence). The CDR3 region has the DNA TGTGCCAGTAGTCAGGGACTAATCACAGATACGCAGTATTTT. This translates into CASSQGLITDTQYF.

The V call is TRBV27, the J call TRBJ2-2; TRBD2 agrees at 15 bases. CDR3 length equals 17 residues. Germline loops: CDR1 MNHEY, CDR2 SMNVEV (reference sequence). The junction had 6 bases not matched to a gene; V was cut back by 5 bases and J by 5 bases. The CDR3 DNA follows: TGTGCCAGCAGTGACGGGACTAGCGGGAGGATTACCGGGGAGCTGTTTTTT. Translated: CASSDGTSGRITGELFF.

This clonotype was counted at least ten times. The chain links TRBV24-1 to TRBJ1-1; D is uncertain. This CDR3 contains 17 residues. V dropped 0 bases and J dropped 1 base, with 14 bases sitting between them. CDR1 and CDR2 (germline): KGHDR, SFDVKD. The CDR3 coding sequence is TGTGCCACCAGTGATTTGCACTTGGAGTCGGCGAACACTGAAGCTTTCTTT. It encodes CATSDLHLESANTEAFF.

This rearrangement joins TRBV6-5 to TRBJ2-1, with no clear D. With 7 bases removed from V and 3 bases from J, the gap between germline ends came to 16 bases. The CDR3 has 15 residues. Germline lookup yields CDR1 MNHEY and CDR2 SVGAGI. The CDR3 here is CASKLAFTYYNEQFF. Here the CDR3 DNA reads TGTGCCAGCAAGTTGGCCTTCACTTACTACAATGAGCAGTTCTTC.

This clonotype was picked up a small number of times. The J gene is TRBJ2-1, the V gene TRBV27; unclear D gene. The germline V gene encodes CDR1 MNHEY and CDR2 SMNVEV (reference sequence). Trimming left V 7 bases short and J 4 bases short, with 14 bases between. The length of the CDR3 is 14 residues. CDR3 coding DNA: TGTGCCAGCACCCGTGGAATGGGGTACAATGAGCAGTTCTTC. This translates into CASTRGMGYNEQFF.

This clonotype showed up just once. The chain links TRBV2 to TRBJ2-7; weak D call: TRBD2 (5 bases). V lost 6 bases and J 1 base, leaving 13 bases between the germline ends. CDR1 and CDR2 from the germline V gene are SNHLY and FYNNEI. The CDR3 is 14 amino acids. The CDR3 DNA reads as TGTGCCAGCAGCGGTACTAGTTTATCCTACGAGCAGTACTTC. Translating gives CASSGTSLSYEQYF.

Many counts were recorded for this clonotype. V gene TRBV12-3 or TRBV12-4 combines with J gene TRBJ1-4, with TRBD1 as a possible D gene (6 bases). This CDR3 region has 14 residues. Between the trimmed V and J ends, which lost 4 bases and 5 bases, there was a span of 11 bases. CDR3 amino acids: CASSSGTPNEKLFF. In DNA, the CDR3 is TGTGCCAGCAGTTCCGGGACACCGAATGAAAAACTGTTTTTT.

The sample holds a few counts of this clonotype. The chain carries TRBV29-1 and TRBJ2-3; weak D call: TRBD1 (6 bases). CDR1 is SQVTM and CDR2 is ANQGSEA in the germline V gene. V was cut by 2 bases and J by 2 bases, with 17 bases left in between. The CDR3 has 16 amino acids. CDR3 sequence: CSVEKEGHSYTDTQYF. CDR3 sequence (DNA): TGCAGCGTTGAAAAAGAGGGACACAGCTACACAGATACGCAGTATTTT.

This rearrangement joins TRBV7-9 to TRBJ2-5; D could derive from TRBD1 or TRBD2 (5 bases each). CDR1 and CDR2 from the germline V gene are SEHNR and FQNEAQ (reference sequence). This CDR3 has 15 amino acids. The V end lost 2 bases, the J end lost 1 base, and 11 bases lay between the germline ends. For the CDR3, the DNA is TGTGCCAGCAGCTTACTGGGGGACCTCCAAGAGACCCAGTACTTC. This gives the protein CASSLLGDLQETQYF.